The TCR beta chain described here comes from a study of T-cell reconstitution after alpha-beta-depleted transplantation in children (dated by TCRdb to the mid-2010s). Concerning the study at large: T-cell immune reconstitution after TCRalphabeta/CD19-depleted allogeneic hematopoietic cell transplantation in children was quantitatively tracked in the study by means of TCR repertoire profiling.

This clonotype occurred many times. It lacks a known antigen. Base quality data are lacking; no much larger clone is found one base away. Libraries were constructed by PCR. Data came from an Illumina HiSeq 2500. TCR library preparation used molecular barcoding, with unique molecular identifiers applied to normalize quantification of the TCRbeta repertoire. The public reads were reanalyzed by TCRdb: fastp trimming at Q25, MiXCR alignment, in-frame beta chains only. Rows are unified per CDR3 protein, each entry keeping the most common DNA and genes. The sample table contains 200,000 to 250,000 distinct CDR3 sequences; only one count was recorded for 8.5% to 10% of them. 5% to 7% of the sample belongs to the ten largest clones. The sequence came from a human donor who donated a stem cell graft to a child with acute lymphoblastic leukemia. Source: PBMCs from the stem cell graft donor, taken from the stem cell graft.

Here the CDR3 is given as CASSFKGYGYTF. The sequenced DNA is TGTGCCAGCAGTTTCAAGGGCTATGGCTACACCTTC. The chain is made from TRBV27 and TRBJ1-2, with the D gene not clear enough to name. Cut back by 3 bases and 4 bases, the V and J ends lie 6 bases apart. Via the germline V gene (reference sequence), CDR1 is MNHEY and CDR2 SMNVEV. The CDR3, from cysteine to phenylalanine, totals 12 residues. CDR3 DNA only is kept here, 36 bases in frame from base 1.